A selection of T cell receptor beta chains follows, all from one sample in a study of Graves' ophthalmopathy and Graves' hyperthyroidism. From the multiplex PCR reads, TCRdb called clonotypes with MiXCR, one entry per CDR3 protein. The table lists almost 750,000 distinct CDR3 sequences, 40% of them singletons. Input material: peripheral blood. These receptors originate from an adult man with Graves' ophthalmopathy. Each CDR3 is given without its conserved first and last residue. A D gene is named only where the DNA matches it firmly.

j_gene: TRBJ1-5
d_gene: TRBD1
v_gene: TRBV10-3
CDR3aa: ASTTDRLPYQPQH

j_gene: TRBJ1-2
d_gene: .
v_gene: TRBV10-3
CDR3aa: ASSSTGSNYGYT

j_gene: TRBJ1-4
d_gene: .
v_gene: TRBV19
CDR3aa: ASSVPGVNEKLF

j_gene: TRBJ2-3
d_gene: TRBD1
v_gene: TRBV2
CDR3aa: ASSTGVFTDTQY

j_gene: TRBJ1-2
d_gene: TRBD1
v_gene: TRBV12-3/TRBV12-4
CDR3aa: ASCPNRGVDGYT

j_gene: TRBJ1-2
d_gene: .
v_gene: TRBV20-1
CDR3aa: SARVIGFGDGYT

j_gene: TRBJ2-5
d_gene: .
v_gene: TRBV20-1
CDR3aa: SASRVAKETQY

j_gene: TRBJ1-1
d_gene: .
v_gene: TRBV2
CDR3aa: ASSGPGRLNTEAF

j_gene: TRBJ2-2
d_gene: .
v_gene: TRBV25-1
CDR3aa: ASSLNPGAWTGEPF

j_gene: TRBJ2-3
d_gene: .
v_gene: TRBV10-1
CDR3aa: ASSGGAGQANTDTQY

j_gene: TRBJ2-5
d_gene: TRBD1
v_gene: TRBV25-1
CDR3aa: ASSEQDRGSETQY

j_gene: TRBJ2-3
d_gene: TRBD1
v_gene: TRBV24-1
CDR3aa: ATGQFTDTQY

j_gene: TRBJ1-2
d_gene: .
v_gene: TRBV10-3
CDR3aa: AISRDLGGYT

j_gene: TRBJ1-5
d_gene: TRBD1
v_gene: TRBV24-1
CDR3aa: ATSYTWTGRGQPQH

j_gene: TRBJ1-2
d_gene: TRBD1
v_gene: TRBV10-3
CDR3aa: ASSQGGQDYGYT

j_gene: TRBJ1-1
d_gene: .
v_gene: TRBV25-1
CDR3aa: ASVETGMNTEAF

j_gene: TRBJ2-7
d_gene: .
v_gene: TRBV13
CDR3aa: ASSPYSRKSSYEQY

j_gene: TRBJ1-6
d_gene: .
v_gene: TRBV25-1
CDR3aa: ASLGGQFRSPLH

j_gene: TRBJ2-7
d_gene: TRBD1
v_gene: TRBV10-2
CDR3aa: ASSGTGALYEQY

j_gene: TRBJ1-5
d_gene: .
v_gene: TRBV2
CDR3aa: ASWDLTLTDSNQPQH

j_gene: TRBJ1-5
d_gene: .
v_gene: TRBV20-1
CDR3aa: SARDPQPGPQH

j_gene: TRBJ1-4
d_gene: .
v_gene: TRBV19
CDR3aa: ATLGLGPEKLF